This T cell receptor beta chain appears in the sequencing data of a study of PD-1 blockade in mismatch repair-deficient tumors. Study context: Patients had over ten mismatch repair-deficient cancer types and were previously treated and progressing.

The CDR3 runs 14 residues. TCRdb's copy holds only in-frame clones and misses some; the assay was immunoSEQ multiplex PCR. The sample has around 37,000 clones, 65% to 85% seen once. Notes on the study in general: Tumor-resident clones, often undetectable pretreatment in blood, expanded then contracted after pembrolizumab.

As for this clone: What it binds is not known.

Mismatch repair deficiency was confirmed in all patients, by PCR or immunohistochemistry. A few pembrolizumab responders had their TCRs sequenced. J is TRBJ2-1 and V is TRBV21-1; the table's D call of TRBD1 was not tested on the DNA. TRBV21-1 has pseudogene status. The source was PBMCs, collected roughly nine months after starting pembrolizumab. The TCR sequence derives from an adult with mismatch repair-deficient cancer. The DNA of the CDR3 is TGTGCCAGCACCGCACGTCCGCAGGGGAATGAGCAGTTCTTC. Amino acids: CASTARPQGNEQFF.